Below are 10 T cell receptor beta chains sequenced from a single sample in a study of shared clonotypes between healthy human individuals. The method was immunoSEQ multiplex PCR; TCRdb's version includes in-frame clones alone and lacks a portion of them. The sample comprises approximately 110,000 clones, approximately 70% of which are singletons, and about 22% rests with the top ten. Sequencing input: memory CD8+ T cells sorted from blood. Subset meaning: CD45RO+ cells pooled with CCR7-negative TemRA cells. The receptors here all came from a woman aged 30 to 39 in good health.

This clone came up once. The V gene is TRBV28, the J gene TRBJ2-7; unclear D gene. V dropped 6 bases and J dropped 2 bases, with 20 bases sitting between them. Germline CDR1 and CDR2: MDHEN and SYDVKM. The CDR3 sequence is 16 residues long. CDR3 DNA: TGTGCCAGCAGCACCCCCTTGCGGAGTAACCCCTACGAGCAGTACTTC. Translating it yields CASSTPLRSNPYEQYF.

The chain combines TRBV4-1 with TRBJ2-7; 10 positions match TRBD1. Germline V gene sequence: CDR1 MGHRA, CDR2 YSYEKL. The CDR3 has 14 residues. Losses at the gene ends were 4 bases for V and 2 bases for J; bases not matched to a gene: 2. CDR3 residues: CASSRDRGPYEQYF. For the CDR3, the DNA is TGCGCCAGCAGCCGAGACAGGGGGCCCTACGAGCAGTACTTC.

The chain recombines TRBV6-4 with TRBJ2-5, with D possibly TRBD2 on 5 matching bases. CDR3 size: 13 residues. Per germline, CDR1 MRHNA and CDR2 SNTAGT. Between the trimmed V and J ends, which lost 0 bases and 13 bases, there was a span of 15 bases. The CDR3 loop is CASSDSISGPRYF. The CDR3, as DNA: TGTGCCAGCAGTGACTCGATAAGCGGACCTCGGTACTTC.

Worth noting for this clone: The same CDR3 also results from other DNA sequences found in this sample. The V and J genes are TRBV28 and TRBJ1-3, with 9 bases that match TRBD1. The CDR3 spans 15 residues. After removal of 4 bases from V and 4 bases from J, the junction contained 5 bases not matched to a gene. CDR1 MDHEN and CDR2 SYDVKM come from the germline V gene. The CDR3 here is CASSSGQGDGNTIYF. DNA of the CDR3: TGTGCCAGCAGTTCGGGACAGGGAGACGGAAACACCATATATTTT.

V usage is TRBV29-1 and J usage is TRBJ1-2; no clear D. CDR1 and CDR2 (germline): SQVTM, ANQGSEA. The CDR3 extends over 11 amino acids. The germline V and J ends were trimmed by 3 bases and 8 bases, with 10 bases remaining between them. CDR3 protein: CSVEREGGYTF. The DNA for the CDR3 is TGCAGCGTTGAGAGGGAGGGAGGCTACACCTTC.

The chain recombines TRBV6-4 with TRBJ2-3; 9 nucleotides line up with TRBD1. CDR1 is MRHNA and CDR2 is SNTAGT in the germline V gene. There are 17 residues in the CDR3. Germline trimming cut 0 bases from V and 1 base from J; bases unmatched to any gene: 5. CDR3 sequence (DNA): TGTGCCAGCAGTGACTCGATCGGGGACAGGGGCACAGATACGCAGTATTTT. Residues: CASSDSIGDRGTDTQYF.

The V gene is TRBV27, the J gene TRBJ2-7; 14 positions match TRBD2. V was clipped by 8 bases and J by 2 bases; unmatched bases: 8. Looked up from germline, CDR1 is MNHEY and CDR2 is SMNVEV (reference sequence). There are 16 residues in the CDR3. DNA for the CDR3: TGTGCCAGCGCTCGGGGACTAGCGGGAGTTGCCTACGAGCAGTACTTC. It is translated as CASARGLAGVAYEQYF.

J is TRBJ2-3 and V is TRBV28; D may be TRBD2 (5 bases). This CDR3 comprises 14 residues. CDR1 MDHEN and CDR2 SYDVKM come from the germline V gene. The V gene lost 7 bases and the J gene lost 2 bases, with 13 bases spanning the gap. The CDR3: CASTWRGPTDTQYF. CDR3 nucleotides: TGTGCCAGCACCTGGCGAGGGCCCACAGATACGCAGTATTTT.

The chain joins TRBV28 to TRBJ1-1; D unresolved. Trimming stripped 5 bases from V and 9 bases from J, with 7 bases between. The CDR3 has 10 amino acids. CDR1 and CDR2 (germline): MDHEN, SYDVKM. The CDR3: CASSIGQAFF. CDR3 nucleotides: TGTGCCAGCAGTATCGGACAAGCTTTCTTT.

This clone was counted at least ten times. The chain joins TRBV9 to TRBJ2-3; 7 nucleotides align to TRBD2. This CDR3 region has 15 residues. Trimming took 4 bases from V and 0 from J; bases not matched to a gene: 5. Germline-derived CDR1 and CDR2 are SGDLS and YYNGEE. CDR3 amino acids: CASSWGGVSTDTQYF. CDR3 sequence (DNA): TGTGCCAGCAGCTGGGGGGGAGTTAGCACAGATACGCAGTATTTT.